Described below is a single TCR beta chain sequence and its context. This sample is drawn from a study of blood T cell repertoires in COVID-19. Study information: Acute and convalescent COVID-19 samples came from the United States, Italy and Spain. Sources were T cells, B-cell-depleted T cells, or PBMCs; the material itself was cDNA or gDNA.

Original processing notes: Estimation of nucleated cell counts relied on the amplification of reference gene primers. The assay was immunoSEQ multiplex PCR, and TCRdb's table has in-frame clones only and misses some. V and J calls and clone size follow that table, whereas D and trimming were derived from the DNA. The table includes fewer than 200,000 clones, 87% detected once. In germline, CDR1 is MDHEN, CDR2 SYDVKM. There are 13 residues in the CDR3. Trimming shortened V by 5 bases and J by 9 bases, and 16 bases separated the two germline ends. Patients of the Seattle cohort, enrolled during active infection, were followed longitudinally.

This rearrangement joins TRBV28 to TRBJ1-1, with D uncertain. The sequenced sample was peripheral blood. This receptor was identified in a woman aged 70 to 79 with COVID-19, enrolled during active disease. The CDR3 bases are TGTGCCAGCAGTGCCTCCGGCGGGATGAAAGCTTTCTTT. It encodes CASSASGGMKAFF.